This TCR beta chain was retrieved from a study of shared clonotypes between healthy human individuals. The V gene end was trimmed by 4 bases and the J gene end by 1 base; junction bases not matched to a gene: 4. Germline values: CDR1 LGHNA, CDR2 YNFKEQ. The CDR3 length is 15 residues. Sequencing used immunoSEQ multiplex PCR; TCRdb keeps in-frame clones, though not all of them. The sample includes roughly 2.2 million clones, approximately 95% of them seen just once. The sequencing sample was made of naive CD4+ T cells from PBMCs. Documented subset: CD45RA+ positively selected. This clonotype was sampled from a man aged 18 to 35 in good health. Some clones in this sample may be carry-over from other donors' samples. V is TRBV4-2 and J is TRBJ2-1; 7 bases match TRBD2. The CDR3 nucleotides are TGTGCCAGCAGCCCGGCGGGAGTGTCCTACAATGAGCAGTTCTTC. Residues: CASSPAGVSYNEQFF.